These 32 T cell receptor beta chains originate from one sample sequenced in a study of blood T cell repertoires in COVID-19. Data came from immunoSEQ multiplex PCR; TCRdb stores just in-frame clones and leaves some out. The sample has some 200,000 clones; about 81% are singletons. The sample taken for sequencing was PBMCs or T cells enriched from blood (not recorded which). The receptors derive from a man in his forties or fifties who had recovered from COVID-19.

This clone has just one count. V is TRBV5-6 and J is TRBJ1-1; a weak D match, TRBD1 (6 bases). The length of the CDR3 is 16 residues. Trimming took 3 bases from V and 0 from J, leaving 15 bases between them. Germline values: CDR1 SGHDT, CDR2 YYEEEE. The CDR3 sequence is CASSWGWYRVNTEAFF. DNA of the CDR3: TGTGCCAGCAGCTGGGGTTGGTACAGGGTGAACACTGAAGCTTTCTTT.

The chain links TRBV30 to TRBJ2-1; TRBD2 matches at 11 bases. The V segment lost 2 bases and the J segment 3 bases; nucleotides outside the gene matches: 9. The CDR3 totals 17 residues. Germline lookup yields CDR1 GTSNPN and CDR2 SVGIG (reference sequence). In DNA, the CDR3 is TGTGCCTGGAGTTTCTCGAAGACTAGCGGGGTCTACAATGAGCAGTTCTTC. The encoded protein is CAWSFSKTSGVYNEQFF.

V gene TRBV5-1 combines with J gene TRBJ1-6; D not certain. This CDR3 has 17 residues. The germline gives CDR1 SGHRS, CDR2 YFSETQ. V was cut by 3 bases and J by 2 bases, with 15 bases left in between. CDR3 in DNA: TGCGCCAGCAGCTCGGGCCAGCGGGTCCCCTATAATTCACCCCTCCACTTT. As protein: CASSSGQRVPYNSPLHF.

This clone was picked up one time. V gene TRBV13 combines with J gene TRBJ2-3; TRBD2 is a possible D gene (6 bases). Germline-derived CDR1 and CDR2 are PRHDT and FYEKMQ (reference sequence). The CDR3 length is 16 residues. V lost 2 bases and J lost 6, with 18 bases in between. In DNA, the CDR3 is TGTGCCAGCAGCTTAACTTATGTGGAGGGAACGGATACGCAGTATTTT. Protein product: CASSLTYVEGTDTQYF.

The chain has TRBV5-1 and TRBJ1-5; 9 bases match TRBD1. CDR3 size: 14 residues. CDR1 and CDR2 from the germline V gene are SGHRS and YFSETQ. V was clipped by 0 bases and J by 5 bases; unmatched bases: 0. CDR3 protein: CASSLGQGDQPQHF. The CDR3 bases are TGCGCCAGCAGCTTGGGACAGGGGGATCAGCCCCAGCATTTT.

The genes are TRBV24-1 and TRBJ2-3; tentative D call: TRBD1 (6 bases). CDR1 is KGHDR, CDR2 SFDVKD, per germline. The CDR3 is made up of 11 amino acids. Trimming cost V 7 bases and J 6 bases, with 7 bases left between them. The CDR3, as DNA: TGTGCCACCAGCCAGGGGGATACGCAGTATTTT. Translated, it gives CATSQGDTQYF.

V gene TRBV9 combines with J gene TRBJ1-2; tentative D call: TRBD1 (5 bases). The germline CDR1 and CDR2 sequences are SGDLS and YYNGEE. V was shortened by 3 bases and J by 2 bases, with 8 bases between the two germline ends. The CDR3 length is 13 residues. Here the CDR3 reads CASSDRYNYGYTF. The CDR3 nucleotides are TGTGCCAGCAGCGACAGGTACAACTATGGCTACACCTTC.

The chain couples TRBV30 to TRBJ1-2; 10 bases align to TRBD1. Losses at the gene ends were 5 bases for V and 5 bases for J; bases not matched to a gene: 5. The germline CDR1 and CDR2 sequences are GTSNPN and SVGIG (reference sequence). The CDR3 covers 13 residues. The CDR3 coding sequence is TGTGCCTGGCTCCGGGACAGGGGTTATGGCTACACCTTC. This translates into CAWLRDRGYGYTF.

The gene calls are TRBV2 and TRBJ2-7; D is uncertain. This CDR3 has 12 residues. V was pared by 2 bases and J by 3 bases, with 5 bases between. Germline CDR1 is SNHLY and CDR2 is FYNNEI. In nucleotides, the CDR3 is TGTGCCAGCAGTGAAACAGTCTACGAGCAGTACTTC. The encoded protein is CASSETVYEQYF. Based on the CDR3 plus reference TRBV2 and TRBJ2-7, the full variable domain is EPEVTQTPSHQVTQMGQEVILRCVPISNHLYFYWYRQILGQKVEFLVSFYNNEISEKSEIFDDQFSVERPDGSNFTLKIRSTKLEDSAMYFCASSETVYEQYFGPGTRLTVT.

This chain joins TRBV6-5 and TRBJ1-2; D may be TRBD1 (5 bases). CDR1 and CDR2 from the germline V gene are MNHEY and SVGAGI. The CDR3 runs to 15 residues. V lost 2 bases, J lost 4 bases, and 14 bases lay in between. The CDR3 reads CASSYIAGLFYGYTF. Written as DNA, the CDR3 is TGTGCCAGCAGTTACATTGCAGGGCTCTTCTATGGCTACACCTTC.

The table lists this clone with a count of one. The chain combines TRBV18 with TRBJ1-1, with a tentative D call TRBD1 (5 bases). CDR3 length equals 14 residues. V lost 3 bases to trimming and J lost 5 bases, with 13 bases between them. CDR1 is KGHSH, CDR2 LQKENI, per germline. The CDR3 DNA reads TGTGCCAGCTCACCCTACGCGGAGGGGACTGAAGCTTTCTTT. Translated: CASSPYAEGTEAFF.

The chain couples TRBV19 to TRBJ1-6; unclear D gene. Per the germline V gene, CDR1 is LNHDA and CDR2 is SQIVND (reference sequence). The CDR3 runs to 13 residues. The V end was cut by 8 bases, the J end by 7 bases, with 12 bases between. The chain's CDR3 is CASVETLNSPLHF. The DNA for the CDR3 is TGTGCCAGTGTGGAGACCTTGAATTCACCCCTCCACTTT.

The chain combines TRBV28 with TRBJ2-7; TRBD1 might be the D (5 bases). Per the germline V gene, CDR1 is MDHEN and CDR2 is SYDVKM. Trimming shortened V by 5 bases and J by 3 bases, and 8 bases separated the two germline ends. CDR3 length: 12 amino acids. CDR3 DNA: TGTGCCAGCAGTAGGGGATACTACGAGCAGTACTTC. This codes for CASSRGYYEQYF.

With respect to this clone: Germline is not matched at one junction end, which may reflect a read error. The V and J genes are TRBV7-3 and TRBJ1-2; TRBD1 matches at 7 bases. Germline CDR1 reads SGHTA; CDR2 reads FQGTGA. There are 12 residues in the CDR3. The chain's CDR3 is CASSLTGEGYTF. In DNA, the CDR3 is TGTGCCAGCAGCCTAACAGGGGAAGGCTACACCTTC.

V usage is TRBV19 and J usage is TRBJ1-1; 11 nucleotides line up with TRBD1. This CDR3 has 16 residues. The V segment lost 7 bases and the J segment 8 bases; nucleotides outside the gene matches: 15. The germline gives CDR1 LNHDA, CDR2 SQIVND (reference sequence). CDR3 nucleotides: TGTGCCAGTACTAAAGGAGCCGGGACAGGGGGTAGGGAAGCTTTCTTT. Translation gives CASTKGAGTGGREAFF.

V is TRBV5-4 and J is TRBJ2-7; 15 positions agree with TRBD2. V dropped 4 bases and J dropped 1; count of bases not matched to a gene: 3. Per germline, CDR1 SGHNT and CDR2 YYREEE (reference sequence). The CDR3 covers 16 residues. The CDR3 region is CASSKGLAGGSYEQYF. DNA of the CDR3: TGTGCCAGCAGCAAGGGACTAGCGGGGGGTTCCTACGAGCAGTACTTC. The complete variable domain, with remaining parts taken from reference TRBV5-4 and TRBJ2-7, reads ETGVTQSPTHLIKTRGQQVTLRCSSQSGHNTVSWYQQALGQGPQFIFQYYREEENGRGNFPPRFSGLQFPNYSSELNVNALELDDSALYLCASSKGLAGGSYEQYFGPGTRLTVT.

In this sample, this clone turned up a few times. The chain carries TRBV9 and TRBJ1-3; a weak D match, TRBD1 (6 bases). V was pared by 0 bases and J by 0 bases, with 10 bases between. Germline V gene sequence: CDR1 SGDLS, CDR2 YYNGEE. The CDR3 spans 16 residues. The DNA of the CDR3 is TGTGCCAGCAGCGTAGTGGGAGGGGGCTCTGGAAACACCATATATTTT. This gives the protein CASSVVGGGSGNTIYF. Looking up the rest from reference TRBV9 and TRBJ1-3 gives the full variable domain: DSGVTQTPKHLITATGQRVTLRCSPRSGDLSVYWYQQSLDQGLQFLIQYYNGEERAKGNILERFSAQQFPDLHSELNLSSLELGDSALYFCASSVVGGGSGNTIYFGEGSWLTVV.

The chain combines TRBV5-1 with TRBJ1-2; D is perhaps TRBD1 (6 bases). CDR1 and CDR2 from the germline V gene are SGHRS and YFSETQ. V was pared by 2 bases and J by 6 bases, with 11 bases between. The CDR3 loop spans 13 amino acids. CDR3 protein: CASSFGQFNGYTF. In nucleotides, the CDR3 is TGCGCCAGCAGCTTTGGACAGTTCAATGGCTACACCTTC.

CDR3 region: CASRRQGGPRDEQYF. The CDR3 nucleotides read TGTGCCAGCAGACGACAGGGTGGTCCTCGGGACGAGCAGTACTTC. V and J are TRBV6-5 and TRBJ2-7, with 7 bases matching TRBD1. J was trimmed by 5 bases and V by 6 bases; bases with no gene match: 13. This CDR3 is built from 15 residues. CDR1 and CDR2 (germline): MNHEY, SVGAGI.

The chain carries TRBV9 and TRBJ1-1, with D maybe TRBD1 (6 bases). Trimming removed 3 bases from V and 7 bases from J, with 13 bases in between. The germline CDR1 and CDR2 sequences are SGDLS and YYNGEE. This CDR3 has 13 residues. The CDR3 DNA reads TGTGCCAGCAGCGCCGGGACATCTAGTGAAGCTTTCTTT. Translating gives CASSAGTSSEAFF.

V and J are TRBV19 and TRBJ1-2; no clear D gene. The V and J ends lost 6 bases and 7 bases respectively, with 18 bases between them. Germline CDR1 LNHDA, CDR2 SQIVND (reference sequence). The CDR3 contains 14 residues. This CDR3 is CASRGGEIPGGYTF. The CDR3, as DNA: TGTGCCAGTAGGGGTGGAGAAATCCCTGGTGGCTACACCTTC.

The rearrangement joins TRBV5-8 to TRBJ2-1; D gene ambiguous. The CDR3 loop spans 15 amino acids. CDR1 is SGHTS, CDR2 YDEGEE, per germline. Trimming took off 0 bases at V and 4 bases at J, with 11 bases between the two ends. CDR3 in DNA: TGTGCCAGCAGCTTGGGCCCATTTGAGTACAATGAGCAGTTCTTC. The encoded protein is CASSLGPFEYNEQFF.

This clone was seen a few times. J is TRBJ2-5 and V is TRBV7-2; 7 bases line up with TRBD1. The CDR3 is made up of 13 amino acids. V was pared by 6 bases and J by 4 bases, with 5 bases of the junction left unmatched. CDR1 SGHTA and CDR2 FQGNSA come from the germline V gene. Written as DNA, the CDR3 is TGTGCCAGCAGTGGGACAGTCGGAGAGACCCAGTACTTC. Residues: CASSGTVGETQYF.

The genes are TRBV24-1 and TRBJ1-2; TRBD1 matches at 7 bases. The CDR3 has 15 residues. Unmatched junction bases numbered 10, after V lost 4 bases and J lost 6 bases. Germline CDR1 reads KGHDR; CDR2 reads SFDVKD. The chain's CDR3 is CATSDRGSTLHGYTF. The CDR3 DNA is TGTGCCACCAGTGACAGGGGGTCGACCCTTCATGGCTACACCTTC.

The V gene is TRBV19, the J gene TRBJ1-4, with no clear D. V shed 5 bases and J shed 0 bases, with 7 bases lying between them. The CDR3 is made up of 14 amino acids. Germline lookup yields CDR1 LNHDA and CDR2 SQIVND (reference sequence). The DNA for the CDR3 is TGTGCCAGTAGTTATTCTACAACTAATGAAAAACTGTTTTTT. Protein product: CASSYSTTNEKLFF.

This clone has a handful of counts. The chain uses TRBV14 and TRBJ1-2, with D possibly matching TRBD1 (6 bases). V was clipped by 0 bases and J by 6 bases, with 17 bases between them. This CDR3 is built from 16 residues. Looked up from germline, CDR1 is SGHDN and CDR2 is FVKESK. The CDR3, as DNA: TGTGCCAGCAGCCAAGATAAGATAGGGGGGGTCAATGGCTACACCTTC. It encodes CASSQDKIGGVNGYTF.

The chain joins TRBV9 to TRBJ2-1; 14 nucleotides match TRBD2. From germline, CDR1 is SGDLS and CDR2 YYNGEE. The CDR3 spans 16 residues. V shed 0 bases, J shed 9 bases, and the junction held 5 bases outside the gene matches. Here the CDR3 DNA reads TGTGCCAGCAGCGTAGGTGGGACTAGCGGGAGTGGTGAGCAGTTCTTC. As protein: CASSVGGTSGSGEQFF. The full variable domain, in which reference TRBV9 and TRBJ2-1 provide the parts outside the CDR3, is DSGVTQTPKHLITATGQRVTLRCSPRSGDLSVYWYQQSLDQGLQFLIQYYNGEERAKGNILERFSAQQFPDLHSELNLSSLELGDSALYFCASSVGGTSGSGEQFFGPGTRLTVL.

The chain carries TRBV24-1 and TRBJ2-1; TRBD2 matches 8 bases. The CDR3 length is 17 residues. From germline, CDR1 is KGHDR and CDR2 SFDVKD. The trim removed 1 base at V and 2 bases at J, leaving 6 bases unmatched. Written as DNA, the CDR3 is TGTGCCACCAGTGATTTTGAGTCTAGCGGGCCCTACAATGAGCAGTTCTTC. It is translated as CATSDFESSGPYNEQFF.

This chain joins TRBV6-1 and TRBJ2-7; no clear D gene. Trimming cost V 3 bases and J 3 bases, with 12 bases left between them. The V gene's germline CDR1 is MNHNS and CDR2 SASEGT. The CDR3 covers 14 residues. The DNA of the CDR3 is TGTGCCAGCAGTGACGGAGCCCACTTCTACGAGCAGTACTTC. It is translated as CASSDGAHFYEQYF.

This rearrangement joins TRBV18 to TRBJ1-2, with TRBD1 identical over 10 bases. V was clipped by 2 bases and J by 0 bases; unmatched bases: 0. Germline values: CDR1 KGHSH, CDR2 LQKENI. CDR3 length: 15 residues. CDR3 nucleotides: TGTGCCAGCTCACCAGGACAGGGGGCTAACTATGGCTACACCTTC. Translated: CASSPGQGANYGYTF.

This chain joins TRBV6-5 and TRBJ1-1; 7 positions match TRBD1. This CDR3 comprises 14 residues. Unmatched junction bases numbered 10, after V lost 2 bases and J lost 10 bases. Germline V CDR1 and CDR2: MNHEY, SVGAGI. The CDR3 protein is CASSYHRQGTIAFF. The DNA of the CDR3 is TGTGCCAGCAGTTACCATCGACAGGGTACTATAGCTTTCTTT.

This clone turned up a few times. The gene calls are TRBV19 and TRBJ1-4; the D is unclear. Germline V CDR1 and CDR2: LNHDA, SQIVND (reference sequence). CDR3 length: 16 amino acids. The germline V and J ends were trimmed by 1 base and 0 bases, with 9 bases remaining between them. The CDR3: CASSIAGTATNEKLFF. CDR3 bases: TGTGCCAGTAGTATAGCGGGTACTGCAACTAATGAAAAACTGTTTTTT.